Listed below are T cell receptor beta chains from one sample, sequenced in a study of beta chain features in type 1 diabetes. Assay: immunoSEQ multiplex PCR; the TCRdb copy retains only in-frame clones and omits some. The sample contains 450,000 to 600,000 clones, 25% to 35% of which appear only once. The source material was naive CD4+ T cells from blood. All receptors come from a man aged 18 to 30 in good health. The CDR3 runs from the conserved cysteine through the conserved F or W. D genes are given only for firm matches. Some rows have no size entry. The others give once, few or many, or a class for an expanded clone.

V gene	J gene	D gene	clone size	CDR3 protein	CDR3 DNA
TRBV5-1	TRBJ2-5	TRBD2	-	CASSEGLAPQETQYF	TGCGCCAGCAGCGAGGGACTAGCGCCCCAAGAGACCCAGTACTTC
TRBV29-1	TRBJ2-1	TRBD1	few	CSVDDRTGLYNEQFF	TGCAGCGTTGACGACCGGACAGGGCTCTACAATGAGCAGTTCTTC
TRBV30	TRBJ2-5	TRBD2	-	CAWRTSTAQETQYF	TGTGCCTGGAGGACTAGCACCGCCCAAGAGACCCAGTACTTC
TRBV19	TRBJ2-1	-	-	CASIRGSEQFF	TGTGCCAGCATCCGGGGCTCCGAGCAGTTCTTC
TRBV4-2	TRBJ2-4	TRBD1	-	CASSQELRQGTIQYF	TGTGCCAGCAGCCAGGAACTCAGACAGGGAACCATTCAGTACTTC
TRBV9	TRBJ2-3	-	few	CASSQAGTDTQYF	TGTGCCAGCTCTCAGGCTGGAACAGATACGCAGTATTTT
TRBV7-9	TRBJ2-3	-	-	CASTVDAGTDTQYF	TGTGCCAGCACCGTCGACGCGGGTACAGATACGCAGTATTTT
TRBV5-1	TRBJ2-5	TRBD2	-	CASSAGTSVQETQYF	TGCGCCAGCAGCGCTGGGACTAGCGTACAAGAGACCCAGTACTTC
TRBV28	TRBJ2-7	TRBD1	-	CASSLPLFRDRGLDEQYF	TGTGCCAGCAGTTTACCCCTCTTCCGGGACAGGGGTTTAGACGAGCAGTACTTC
TRBV4-3	TRBJ2-5	-	few	CASSQNPSGGETQYF	TGCGCCAGCAGCCAAAATCCCAGCGGCGGAGAGACCCAGTACTTC
TRBV30	TRBJ1-5	-	-	CAWSVRGDQPQHF	TGTGCCTGGAGTGTACGAGGAGATCAGCCCCAGCATTTT
TRBV7-9	TRBJ2-7	TRBD2	few	CASSLSGSYGEQYF	TGTGCCAGCAGCCTTAGCGGGAGCTACGGCGAGCAGTACTTC
TRBV7-2	TRBJ1-1	TRBD1	once	CASSRDRDTEAFF	TGTGCCAGCAGCCGGGACAGGGATACTGAAGCTTTCTTT
TRBV25-1	TRBJ2-1	-	few	CASSRPGTLWNEQFF	TGTGCCAGCAGTCGCCCCGGGACCCTGTGGAATGAGCAGTTCTTC
TRBV9	TRBJ2-6	-	few	CASSVEGSGANVLTF	TGTGCCAGCAGCGTAGAGGGCTCTGGGGCCAACGTCCTGACTTTC
TRBV29-1	TRBJ2-3	-	-	CSVDPGSDTQYF	TGCAGCGTTGATCCGGGCTCAGATACGCAGTATTTT
TRBV30	TRBJ1-1	-	few	CAWSVQGRLNTEAFF	TGTGCCTGGAGTGTACAAGGCAGATTGAACACTGAAGCTTTCTTT
TRBV30	TRBJ2-1	-	few	CAYIRTTPVF	TGTGCCTACATTCGGACTACCCCGGTCTTC
TRBV6-5	TRBJ2-1	-	few	CASSYGPLPRNEQFF	TGTGCCAGCAGTTACGGACCCCTACCTAGGAATGAGCAGTTCTTC
TRBV9	TRBJ1-1	-	few	CASSALSGPHTEAFF	TGTGCCAGCAGCGCCTTATCTGGACCGCACACTGAAGCTTTCTTT
TRBV7-2	TRBJ2-3	-	-	CASRGLSTDTQYF	TGTGCCAGCAGGGGGCTGAGCACAGATACGCAGTATTTT
TRBV28	TRBJ2-1	-	few	CASSFSGADEQFF	TGTGCCAGCAGTTTTTCGGGGGCCGATGAGCAGTTCTTC
TRBV7-9	TRBJ2-1	-	-	CASSPTRAKRLNEQFF	TGTGCCAGCAGCCCTACTCGGGCTAAGCGCCTCAATGAGCAGTTCTTC
TRBV7-2	TRBJ2-7	TRBD1	-	CASSDRAAHEQYF	TGTGCCAGCAGCGACAGGGCGGCCCACGAGCAGTACTTC
TRBV18	TRBJ1-3	-	few	CASSPGWASGNTTYF	-
TRBV30	TRBJ2-5	-	-	CAWSMGPQETQYF	TGTGCCTGGAGTATGGGGCCCCAAGAGACCCAGTACTTC
TRBV10-3	TRBJ2-1	-	-	CAISRANEQFF	TGTGCCATCAGTAGGGCCAATGAGCAGTTCTTC
TRBV9	TRBJ2-4	TRBD1	-	CASSAGQGLAAKNIQYF	TGTGCCAGCAGCGCAGGACAGGGTCTCGCGGCCAAAAACATTCAGTACTTC
TRBV5-4	TRBJ2-5	-	few	CASSLARSSREETQYF	TGTGCCAGCAGCTTGGCGCGGAGCTCCAGGGAGGAGACCCAGTACTTC
TRBV7-2	TRBJ2-5	TRBD2	few	CASSPTSGSYETQYF	TGTGCCAGCAGTCCGACTAGCGGGAGCTATGAGACCCAGTACTTC
TRBV30	TRBJ1-1	TRBD1	few	CAWTAGGNTEAFF	TGTGCCTGGACAGCAGGGGGGAACACTGAAGCTTTCTTT
TRBV5-6	TRBJ2-1	-	-	CASSYSDEQFF	TGTGCCAGCAGCTACTCCGATGAGCAGTTCTTC
TRBV4-3	TRBJ2-1	-	few	CASSQVELGGGMDRNEQFF	TGCGCCAGCAGCCAAGTGGAACTAGGGGGTGGCATGGATCGCAATGAGCAGTTCTTC
TRBV10-3	TRBJ1-1	TRBD1	-	CAISTGTGAFF	TGTGCCATCAGCACCGGGACAGGAGCTTTCTTT
TRBV9	TRBJ2-1	-	-	CASSTQTENEQFF	TGTGCCAGCAGCACACAGACTGAAAATGAGCAGTTCTTC
TRBV20-1	TRBJ1-1	-	-	CSAGRTEAFF	TGCAGTGCAGGACGGACTGAAGCTTTCTTT
TRBV9	TRBJ2-2	-	-	CASSRANTGELFF	TGTGCCAGCAGCCGGGCGAACACCGGGGAGCTGTTTTTT
TRBV7-2	TRBJ1-1	-	few	CASSFVPGVTEAFF	TGTGCCAGCAGCTTCGTACCTGGGGTCACTGAAGCTTTCTTT
TRBV30	TRBJ2-2	-	-	CAWRLGHSTGELFF	TGTGCCTGGAGGCTCGGGCACTCTACCGGGGAGCTGTTTTTT
TRBV29-1	TRBJ2-5	-	-	CSVEDGYQETQYF	TGCAGCGTTGAGGACGGGTACCAAGAGACCCAGTACTTC
TRBV10-3	TRBJ1-2	-	-	CAISESGTYGGYTF	TGTGCCATCAGTGAGTCAGGAACTTACGGTGGCTACACCTTC
TRBV30	TRBJ1-2	-	few	CAWRDQGLYGYTF	TGTGCCTGGAGAGATCAGGGACTCTATGGCTACACCTTC
TRBV15	TRBJ2-7	-	few	CATSRDYLAGSTQYF	TGTGCCACCAGCAGAGATTACTTGGCAGGTAGCACGCAGTACTTC
TRBV30	TRBJ1-2	-	-	CAWSPTGGYTF	TGTGCCTGGAGTCCCACCGGCGGCTACACCTTC
TRBV13	TRBJ2-6	-	few	CASRYRPGANVLTF	TGTGCCAGCCGGTACAGACCTGGGGCCAACGTCCTGACTTTC
TRBV7-2	TRBJ2-3	-	few	CASSLTATDTQYF	TGTGCCAGCAGCTTAACTGCCACAGATACGCAGTATTTT
TRBV10-3	TRBJ1-1	TRBD1	-	CATRTGQNTEAFF	TGTGCCACAAGGACAGGGCAGAACACTGAAGCTTTCTTT
TRBV7-2	TRBJ2-3	-	-	CASSEESTDTQYF	TGTGCCAGCAGCGAAGAGAGCACAGATACGCAGTATTTT
TRBV6-1	TRBJ2-6	-	-	CASSERPFSGANVLTF	TGTGCCAGCAGTGAACGGCCGTTCTCTGGGGCCAACGTCCTGACTTTC
TRBV11-2	TRBJ2-4	-	-	CASSLDPGLAKNIQYF	TGTGCCAGCAGCTTAGACCCAGGTCTAGCCAAAAACATTCAGTACTTC
TRBV29-1	TRBJ2-2	TRBD2	few	CSVGDVAGGTGELFF	TGCAGCGTGGGCGACGTTGCGGGAGGAACCGGGGAGCTGTTTTTT
TRBV30	TRBJ2-3	-	-	CAWSVLRSYTDTQYF	TGTGCCTGGAGTGTTCTCCGGAGCTACACAGATACGCAGTATTTT
TRBV30	TRBJ2-1	TRBD1	-	CAWSTGTGYYNEQFF	TGTGCCTGGTCGACCGGGACAGGTTACTACAATGAGCAGTTCTTC
TRBV4-3	TRBJ2-7	TRBD2	-	CASSQGSGAYEQYF	TGCGCCAGCAGCCAAGGTAGCGGGGCCTACGAGCAGTACTTC
TRBV30	TRBJ2-1	-	few	CAWKVGLAYNEQFF	TGTGCCTGGAAGGTCGGCTTGGCCTACAATGAGCAGTTCTTC
TRBV2	TRBJ2-7	TRBD1	-	CASKEDRGPYEQYF	TGTGCCAGCAAAGAGGACAGGGGGCCCTACGAGCAGTACTTC
TRBV11-2	TRBJ2-7	-	few	CASSPHRGTSFVLYEQYF	TGTGCCAGCAGCCCACACCGAGGGACTTCTTTCGTCTTATACGAGCAGTACTTC
TRBV5-4	TRBJ2-4	-	-	CASSPGPKNIQYF	TGTGCCAGCAGCCCGGGGCCCAAAAACATTCAGTACTTC
TRBV4-2	TRBJ2-7	TRBD2	-	CASSQELAGGPYEQYF	TGTGCCAGCAGCCAAGAACTAGCGGGAGGGCCCTACGAGCAGTACTTC